This TCR beta chain was identified in a study of response to subunit inactivated influenza vaccine. TCRdb used MiXCR to reprocess the RT-PCR reads, holding one entry per CDR3 protein. This sample has 290,000 or so distinct CDR3 sequences, with about 20% found just once. A few counts support this clonotype. Its specificity is unknown. The study's findings and limits: Researchers suggested that each seasonal influenza vaccination recruits few new T cells.

The clonotype originates from a man between 50 and 75 years old who received an inactivated influenza vaccine. The sequencing here drew on PBMCs from blood, taken about 19 months after vaccination.

The CDR3 spells CSVEGRDFGTYEQYF. CDR3 DNA sequence: TGCAGCGTTGAAGGCCGGGACTTTGGGACCTACGAGCAGTACTTC. The chain employs TRBV29-1 and TRBJ2-7; the D gene is possibly TRBD2 (6 bases). The germline V gene encodes CDR1 SQVTM and CDR2 ANQGSEA. The CDR3 length is 15 residues. V gave up 1 base and J gave up 2 bases, with 15 bases separating them.